This is a list of T cell receptor beta chains from one sample in a study of blood T cell repertoires in COVID-19. Profiled with immunoSEQ multiplex PCR; TCRdb holds only in-frame clones, not every one. The sample yields under 130,000 clones, approximately 70% seen once. Material for sequencing was peripheral blood. The receptors come from a man of 80 years or more with acute or convalescent COVID-19. The CDR3 runs from the conserved cysteine through the conserved F or W. The order of the fields is V gene, J gene, D gene, clone size, CDR3 protein, CDR3 DNA. The D gene is left open where the match is weak. Clone size appears in some rows only: once, few, many, or a class for an expanded clone.

v_gene: TRBV15
j_gene: TRBJ1-5
d_gene: NA
abundance: few
CDR3aa: CATSPGSSNQPQHF
CDR3nt: TGTGCCACCAGCCCAGGTTCAAGCAATCAGCCCCAGCATTTT

v_gene: TRBV15
j_gene: TRBJ1-6
d_gene: NA
abundance: NA
CDR3aa: CATSRKGRESPLHF
CDR3nt: TGTGCCACCAGCAGAAAAGGCCGGGAATCACCCCTCCACTTT

v_gene: TRBV18
j_gene: TRBJ1-2
d_gene: NA
abundance: NA
CDR3aa: CASSPRREEGYTF
CDR3nt: TGTGCCAGCTCACCCCGGAGGGAGGAGGGCTACACCTTC

v_gene: TRBV14
j_gene: TRBJ2-2
d_gene: NA
abundance: once
CDR3aa: CASSRLPGELFF
CDR3nt: TGTGCCAGCAGCAGACTCCCCGGGGAGCTGTTTTTT

v_gene: TRBV11-2
j_gene: TRBJ1-2
d_gene: NA
abundance: NA
CDR3aa: CASSLYDSLDGYGYTF
CDR3nt: TGTGCCAGCAGCTTATACGACTCACTAGACGGCTATGGCTACACCTTC

v_gene: TRBV19
j_gene: TRBJ1-1
d_gene: NA
abundance: NA
CDR3aa: CASSMGGAARAFF
CDR3nt: TGTGCCAGTAGTATGGGGGGTGCTGCGCGAGCTTTCTTT

v_gene: TRBV5-4
j_gene: TRBJ2-1
d_gene: NA
abundance: NA
CDR3aa: CASSLEKLQGEQFF
CDR3nt: TGTGCCAGCAGCTTGGAGAAGCTTCAGGGTGAGCAGTTCTTC

v_gene: TRBV13
j_gene: TRBJ2-2
d_gene: TRBD1
abundance: NA
CDR3aa: CASSLGGTETGELFF
CDR3nt: TGTGCCAGCAGCTTAGGGGGGACAGAGACCGGGGAGCTGTTTTTT

v_gene: TRBV11-2
j_gene: TRBJ1-2
d_gene: TRBD1
abundance: few
CDR3aa: CASSSGTANYGYTF
CDR3nt: TGTGCCAGCAGCTCCGGGACAGCTAACTATGGCTACACCTTC

v_gene: TRBV6-5
j_gene: TRBJ2-7
d_gene: NA
abundance: few
CDR3aa: CASSRTRGTDEQYF
CDR3nt: TGTGCCAGCAGTCGAACCCGGGGGACGGACGAGCAGTACTTC

v_gene: TRBV6-6
j_gene: TRBJ2-3
d_gene: TRBD2
abundance: NA
CDR3aa: CASSFGLAGRGDTQYF
CDR3nt: TGTGCCAGCAGTTTCGGACTAGCGGGGAGGGGAGATACGCAGTATTTT

v_gene: TRBV27
j_gene: TRBJ2-3
d_gene: NA
abundance: once
CDR3aa: CASSLYLPGTDTQYF
CDR3nt: TGTGCCAGCAGTTTATACCTCCCGGGCACAGATACGCAGTATTTT

v_gene: TRBV6-5
j_gene: TRBJ2-1
d_gene: TRBD2
abundance: NA
CDR3aa: CASKQNLAGSGEQFF
CDR3nt: TGTGCCAGCAAGCAAAATCTAGCGGGAAGCGGTGAGCAGTTCTTC

v_gene: TRBV7-2
j_gene: TRBJ2-5
d_gene: NA
abundance: few
CDR3aa: CASSIAFQETQYF
CDR3nt: TGTGCCAGCAGTATAGCGTTTCAAGAGACCCAGTACTTC

v_gene: TRBV6-2/TRBV6-3
j_gene: TRBJ1-1
d_gene: NA
abundance: NA
CDR3aa: CASSWTVNTEAFF
CDR3nt: TGTGCCAGCAGTTGGACAGTGAACACTGAAGCTTTCTTT

v_gene: TRBV15
j_gene: TRBJ2-5
d_gene: NA
abundance: NA
CDR3aa: CATSRDTSYQETQYF
CDR3nt: TGTGCCACCAGCAGAGATACCAGTTACCAAGAGACCCAGTACTTC

v_gene: TRBV11-2
j_gene: TRBJ2-7
d_gene: NA
abundance: NA
CDR3aa: CASSLVSYEQYF
CDR3nt: TGTGCCAGCAGCTTAGTCTCTTACGAGCAGTACTTC

v_gene: TRBV7-2
j_gene: TRBJ2-2
d_gene: TRBD2
abundance: once
CDR3aa: CASSLTSGNTGELFF
CDR3nt: TGTGCCAGCAGCCTGACTAGCGGGAACACCGGGGAGCTGTTTTTT

v_gene: TRBV24-1
j_gene: TRBJ1-1
d_gene: NA
abundance: NA
CDR3aa: CATSEGLGGTEAFF
CDR3nt: TGTGCCACCAGTGAGGGCTTAGGGGGCACTGAAGCTTTCTTT